The 3 T cell receptor beta chains below come from one sample, sequenced in a study of blood T cell repertoires in COVID-19. This table comes from immunoSEQ multiplex PCR, and its TCRdb copy is limited to in-frame clones, with some not included. The table includes about 350,000 clones, about 90% detected once. Material for sequencing was PBMCs or T cells enriched from blood (not recorded which). These receptor sequences come from a woman in her 30s who had been exposed to COVID-19.

The chain uses TRBV5-6 and TRBJ2-7, with D perhaps TRBD1 (6 bases). Germline assignment: CDR1 SGHDT and CDR2 YYEEEE. V was trimmed by 1 base and J by 0 bases, leaving 14 bases between them. The length of the CDR3 is 16 residues. The CDR3 DNA follows: TGTGCCAGCAGCTTGACCGACAGGATCTACTCCTACGAGCAGTACTTC. Translated: CASSLTDRIYSYEQYF.

CDR3 residues: CASSRTIWGLGNQPQHF. The CDR3 DNA follows: TGTGCCAGCAGTCGTACAATATGGGGCCTGGGGAATCAGCCCCAGCATTTT. The V call is TRBV7-9, the J call TRBJ1-5; maybe TRBD1 (5 bases). Trimming took off 6 bases at V and 4 bases at J, with 22 bases between the two ends. Germline V gene sequence: CDR1 SEHNR, CDR2 FQNEAQ (reference sequence). The CDR3 extends over 17 amino acids.

J is TRBJ1-6 and V is TRBV25-1; D perhaps matches TRBD1 (6 bases). Trimming left V 6 bases short and J 6 bases short, with 12 bases between. The CDR3 is made up of 14 amino acids. Germline CDR1 is MGHDK and CDR2 is SYGVNS. The CDR3 DNA sequence: TGTGCCAGCAGGCCCGGGACACCTAATTCACCCCTCCACTTT. Amino acids: CASRPGTPNSPLHF.